This T cell receptor beta chain was recovered during a study of blood T cell repertoires in COVID-19. For the study at large: Some COVID-19 samples were acute and others convalescent; all came from the United States, Italy and Spain. Sources were T cells, B-cell-depleted T cells, or PBMCs; the material itself was cDNA or gDNA.

The study recruited people aged roughly 18 to 100 years across around 24 US areas. Trimming took off 7 bases at V and 6 bases at J, with 22 bases between the two ends. The germline V gene has CDR1 MDHEN and CDR2 SYDVKM. The CDR3 contains 16 residues. Per the study methods: Amplifying reference gene primers gave estimates of nucleated cell counts. TCRdb keeps only in-frame clones here, not all; method: immunoSEQ multiplex PCR. V, J and clone size are taken as reported in that table, and D and trimming were inferred from the DNA itself. The profile shows about 210,000 clones, approximately 80% of them singletons.

The receptor was derived from a man between 25 and 39 years old with acute COVID-19. Sequencing was carried out using PBMCs or T cells enriched from blood (not recorded which). This chain uses TRBV28 with TRBJ2-1; a weak D match, TRBD2 (6 bases). This CDR3 reads CASTLAGPITGNEQFF. In nucleotides, the CDR3 is TGTGCCAGCACCCTTGCGGGGCCCATTACGGGCAATGAGCAGTTCTTC. The complete variable domain, with remaining parts taken from reference TRBV28 and TRBJ2-1, reads DVKVTQSSRYLVKRTGEKVFLECVQDMDHENMFWYRQDPGLGLRLIYFSYDVKMKEKGDIPEGYSVSREKKERFSLILESASTNQTSMYLCASTLAGPITGNEQFFGPGTRLTVL.